The next 30 T cell receptor beta chains were all read from a single sample in a study of control samples from healthy donors and cancer patients. Produced via immunoSEQ multiplex PCR; TCRdb's table is partial and in-frame only. Seen here are around 90,000 clones, more than 75% observed once, and the top ten hold approximately 2%. The sample consisted of blood. These receptors were taken from a woman aged 40 to 49 in good health.

V and J are TRBV7-8 and TRBJ2-2; D is unclear. The V gene's germline CDR1 is SGHVS and CDR2 FQNEAQ. The CDR3 spans 14 residues. Between the trimmed V and J ends, which lost 5 bases and 1 base, there was a span of 8 bases. The CDR3 here is CASSRRMNTGELFF. CDR3 bases: TGTGCCAGCAGCCGGAGAATGAACACCGGGGAGCTGTTTTTT.

The chain combines TRBV7-9 with TRBJ1-2; 10 nucleotides match TRBD1. Germline V CDR1 and CDR2: SEHNR, FQNEAQ (reference sequence). The CDR3 spans 14 residues. J lost 2 bases, V lost 4 bases, and 1 base had no gene match. CDR3 protein: CASSSGQGNYGYTF. The DNA of the CDR3 is TGTGCCAGCAGCTCGGGACAGGGGAACTATGGCTACACCTTC.

This sequence joins TRBV4-3 and TRBJ1-2, with no clear D. Germline V CDR1 and CDR2: LGHNA, YSLEER. The CDR3 is made up of 14 amino acids. Between the trimmed V and J ends, which lost 1 base and 2 bases, there was a span of 8 bases. The CDR3 coding sequence is TGCGCCAGCAGCCAAGCCTCAGGAAACTATGGCTACACCTTC. Translation: CASSQASGNYGYTF.

The rearrangement joins TRBV5-5 to TRBJ2-5, with D perhaps matching TRBD1 or TRBD2 (5 bases each). Trimming removed 4 bases from V and 4 bases from J, with 11 bases in between. Germline V gene lookup returns CDR1 SGHKS and CDR2 YYEKEE (reference sequence). The CDR3 spans 13 residues. DNA of the CDR3: TGTGCCAGCAGCAAAGGGGACGGAGAGACCCAGTACTTC. It yields the protein CASSKGDGETQYF. Full variable domain (outside the CDR3, taken from reference TRBV5-5 and TRBJ2-5): DAGVTQSPTHLIKTRGQQVTLRCSPISGHKSVSWYQQVLGQGPQFIFQYYEKEERGRGNFPDRFSARQFPNYSSELNVNALLLGDSALYLCASSKGDGETQYFGPGTRLLVL.

The rearrangement joins TRBV4-3 to TRBJ1-2; D is ambiguous. CDR1 is LGHNA, CDR2 YSLEER, per germline. Trimming stripped 0 bases from V and 4 bases from J, with 12 bases between. The CDR3 totals 15 residues. The CDR3 DNA sequence: TGCGCCAGCAGCCAAGATGAAGGGATCAGCTATGGCTACACCTTC. This encodes CASSQDEGISYGYTF.

V gene TRBV5-8 combines with J gene TRBJ2-6; D is ambiguous. Trimming stripped 2 bases from V and 0 bases from J, with 0 bases between. Germline V gene sequence: CDR1 SGHTS, CDR2 YDEGEE. The CDR3 is 13 amino acids. CDR3 loop: CASSFSGANVLTF. The CDR3 nucleotides read TGTGCCAGCAGCTTCTCTGGGGCCAACGTCCTGACTTTC.

The chain uses TRBV12-3 or TRBV12-4 and TRBJ1-5, with D possibly matching TRBD1 (5 bases). This CDR3 is built from 13 residues. Trimming took 1 base from V and 7 from J, leaving 8 bases between them. For the CDR3, the DNA is TGTGCCAGCAGTTTAGAAAGGGGACAGCCCCAGCATTTT. As protein: CASSLERGQPQHF.

The genes are TRBV3-1 (or the pseudogene TRBV3-2) and TRBJ1-6; D gene uncertain. CDR3 length: 14 residues. Germline values: CDR1 LGHDT, CDR2 YNNKEL (reference sequence). The germline V and J ends were trimmed by 0 bases and 7 bases, with 7 bases remaining between them. CDR3 nucleotides: TGTGCCAGCAGCCAAGATTGGAGGAATTCACCCCTCCACTTT. Translating gives CASSQDWRNSPLHF.

The chain joins TRBV5-1 to TRBJ2-6; no firm D call. V lost 6 bases to trimming and J lost 3 bases, with 13 bases between them. Germline-derived CDR1 and CDR2 are SGHRS and YFSETQ. This CDR3 region has 15 residues. Here the CDR3 DNA reads TGCGCCAGCAAGCCCCAAGTAGGTGGGGCCAACGTCCTGACTTTC. This codes for CASKPQVGGANVLTF.

The genes are TRBV19 and TRBJ2-7; 7 bases map to TRBD1. After removal of 6 bases from V and 2 bases from J, the junction contained 10 bases not matched to a gene. Germline lookup yields CDR1 LNHDA and CDR2 SQIVND (reference sequence). CDR3 length equals 15 residues. Here the CDR3 DNA reads TGTGCCAGTAGCTCGGACAGGTCAAGGACCTACGAGCAGTACTTC. It translates to CASSSDRSRTYEQYF.

This sequence joins TRBV3-1 (or the pseudogene TRBV3-2) and TRBJ2-5; 9 bases align to TRBD1. The trim removed 2 bases at V and 5 bases at J, leaving 9 bases unmatched. The CDR3 is 16 amino acids. The germline V gene has CDR1 LGHDT and CDR2 YNNKEL (reference sequence). This CDR3 is CASSQTGTGWRETQYF. For the CDR3, the DNA is TGTGCCAGCAGCCAAACTGGGACAGGGTGGAGGGAGACCCAGTACTTC.

This chain links TRBV29-1 with TRBJ1-1; the D gene is possibly TRBD1 (5 bases). The germline V gene has CDR1 SQVTM and CDR2 ANQGSEA. Trimming pared 3 bases from V and 7 bases from J, leaving 12 bases between. CDR3 length: 12 amino acids. In nucleotides, the CDR3 is TGCAGCGTTGATGAAGGGCAGGGTGAAGCTTTCTTT. This gives the protein CSVDEGQGEAFF.

The chain couples TRBV25-1 to TRBJ1-6, with D unresolved. CDR1 is MGHDK and CDR2 is SYGVNS in the germline V gene. The CDR3 totals 12 residues. The V end was cut by 6 bases, the J end by 6 bases, with 6 bases between. The CDR3 sequence: CASRVTNSPLHF. Written as DNA, the CDR3 is TGTGCCAGCAGGGTAACTAATTCACCCCTCCACTTT. Using reference TRBV25-1 and TRBJ1-6 for the parts outside the CDR3, the full variable domain is EADIYQTPRYLVIGTGKKITLECSQTMGHDKMYWYQQDPGMELHLIHYSYGVNSTEKGDLSSESTVSRIRTEHFPLTLESARPSHTSQYLCASRVTNSPLHFGNGTRLTVT.

CDR3 DNA: TGTGCCAGCTCACCAGCCCAGGGTGAGAACAATCAGCCCCAGCATTTT. Translating gives CASSPAQGENNQPQHF. The J gene is TRBJ1-5, the V gene TRBV18; a weak D match, TRBD1 (5 bases). Germline V gene lookup returns CDR1 KGHSH and CDR2 LQKENI. This CDR3 spans 16 amino acids. V gave up 2 bases and J gave up 3 bases, with 14 bases separating them.

The V gene is TRBV7-9, the J gene TRBJ2-3; 12 nucleotides line up with TRBD2. The CDR3 runs to 16 residues. Germline V gene lookup returns CDR1 SEHNR and CDR2 FQNEAQ (reference sequence). The junction had 5 bases not matched to a gene; V was cut back by 5 bases and J by 2 bases. The CDR3 here is CASSTGTSGPTDTQYF. CDR3 coding DNA: TGTGCCAGCAGCACCGGGACTAGCGGGCCCACAGATACGCAGTATTTT.

J is TRBJ1-3 and V is TRBV2, with D unclear. The V end lost 6 bases, the J end lost 1 base, and 10 bases lay between the germline ends. CDR1 is SNHLY, CDR2 FYNNEI, per germline. The CDR3 runs to 14 residues. The CDR3 nucleotides are TGTGCCAGCAGCCTTCGGGCTTCTGGAAACACCATATATTTT. This gives the protein CASSLRASGNTIYF. Based on the CDR3 plus reference TRBV2 and TRBJ1-3, the full variable domain is EPEVTQTPSHQVTQMGQEVILRCVPISNHLYFYWYRQILGQKVEFLVSFYNNEISEKSEIFDDQFSVERPDGSNFTLKIRSTKLEDSAMYFCASSLRASGNTIYFGEGSWLTVV.

This rearrangement joins TRBV15 to TRBJ2-5; 9 nucleotides line up with TRBD1. Germline loops: CDR1 LNHNV, CDR2 YYDKDF (reference sequence). The CDR3 is 15 residues long. V was pared by 0 bases and J by 4 bases, with 3 bases of the junction left unmatched. The CDR3 sequence: CATSREGTGRETQYF. The CDR3 region has the DNA TGTGCCACCAGCAGAGAGGGGACAGGGAGAGAGACCCAGTACTTC.

The V call is TRBV6-5, the J call TRBJ1-1, with D perhaps matching TRBD1 (6 bases). This CDR3 is built from 13 residues. Germline V gene sequence: CDR1 MNHEY, CDR2 SVGAGI. The V end lost 5 bases, the J end lost 2 bases, and 9 bases lay between the germline ends. CDR3 DNA: TGTGCCAGCAGTCTACAGGGAAACACTGAAGCTTTCTTT. Translated: CASSLQGNTEAFF.

In the case of this clone: The sample carries other DNA sequences with the same CDR3. The chain links TRBV7-3 to TRBJ2-2; D perhaps matches TRBD2 (7 bases). The germline CDR1 and CDR2 sequences are SGHTA and FQGTGA. The CDR3 totals 17 residues. Trimming shortened V by 2 bases and J by 7 bases, and 20 bases separated the two germline ends. CDR3 sequence: CASSLVAGPGAGGELFF. In DNA form, the CDR3 reads TGTGCCAGCAGCTTAGTAGCGGGTCCGGGGGCCGGCGGGGAGCTGTTTTTT.

The rearrangement uses TRBV18 and TRBJ1-4; TRBD1 might be the D (6 bases). Germline-derived CDR1 and CDR2 are KGHSH and LQKENI. This CDR3 is 15 amino acids long. V lost 4 bases, J lost 4 bases, and 13 bases lay in between. CDR3 nucleotides: TGTGCCAGCTCACGCACAGGGCTAAATAATGAAAAACTGTTTTTT. Protein sequence: CASSRTGLNNEKLFF.

A remark on this clone: The same CDR3 can be traced to other DNA sequences in this sample. The V and J genes are TRBV27 and TRBJ1-5; D is uncertain. CDR1 is MNHEY and CDR2 is SMNVEV in the germline V gene (reference sequence). V lost 2 bases and J 1 base, leaving 6 bases between the germline ends. The length of the CDR3 is 14 residues. The CDR3 is CASSLSGSNQPQHF. The CDR3 DNA reads TGTGCCAGCAGTTTAAGCGGCAGCAATCAGCCCCAGCATTTT.

The gene calls are TRBV5-6 and TRBJ2-7, with TRBD1 as a possible D gene (6 bases). The CDR3 is 16 amino acids. Trimming removed 2 bases at V and 3 bases at J, with 18 bases between. Germline lookup yields CDR1 SGHDT and CDR2 YYEEEE. CDR3 nucleotides: TGTGCCAGCAGCTTTGTCCGGGACATAGGAAGCTACGAGCAGTACTTC. It yields the protein CASSFVRDIGSYEQYF.

To note about this clone: At one end the junction does not follow the germline gene, possibly because of a read error. The V gene is TRBV7-2, the J gene TRBJ2-3, with 11 bases aligning to TRBD2. The CDR3 contains 14 residues. Germline CDR1 reads SGHTA; CDR2 reads FQGNSA. CDR3 in amino acids: CASSVAGGRDTQYF. The CDR3 DNA follows: TGTGCCAGCAGCGTAGCGGGGGGGAGGGATACGCAGTATTTT.

V is TRBV15 and J is TRBJ1-2; 8 bases align to TRBD1. V trimming: 1 base; J trimming: 7 bases; junction bases outside the gene matches: 17. This CDR3 is built from 18 residues. Germline values: CDR1 LNHNV, CDR2 YYDKDF (reference sequence). The CDR3 DNA is TGTGCCACCAGCAGAGGAGGGGGACAGGCCTCCGACGTAGGTGGCTACACCTTC. Residues: CATSRGGGQASDVGGYTF. Looking up the rest from reference TRBV15 and TRBJ1-2 gives the full variable domain: DAMVIQNPRYQVTQFGKPVTLSCSQTLNHNVMYWYQQKSSQAPKLLFHYYDKDFNNEADTPDNFQSRRPNTSFCFLDIRSPGLGDTAMYLCATSRGGGQASDVGGYTFGSGTRLTVV.

This clone came up a few times. The chain joins TRBV19 to TRBJ2-5, with no clear D. Germline CDR1 reads LNHDA; CDR2 reads SQIVND (reference sequence). The CDR3 has 13 residues. Trimming removed 0 bases from V and 5 bases from J, with 7 bases in between. The CDR3 sequence is CASSIEGWETQYF. The CDR3 coding sequence is TGTGCCAGTAGTATAGAGGGATGGGAGACCCAGTACTTC.

The chain has TRBV7-2 and TRBJ2-7; D tentatively reads TRBD1 or TRBD2 (5 bases each). CDR3 length: 14 residues. Trimming pared 5 bases from V and 0 bases from J, leaving 11 bases between. Germline CDR1 and CDR2: SGHTA and FQGNSA. Here the CDR3 reads CASSKGTTSYEQYF. The CDR3 region has the DNA TGTGCCAGCAGCAAAGGGACGACCTCCTACGAGCAGTACTTC.

The chain is built from TRBV3-1 (or the pseudogene TRBV3-2) and TRBJ1-1; 7 bases match TRBD1. The CDR3 consists of 15 residues. V lost 4 bases and J lost 10; bases outside the gene matches: 15. Germline V gene sequence: CDR1 LGHDT, CDR2 YNNKEL (reference sequence). CDR3 sequence: CASSRPSTGDAVAFF. In DNA, the CDR3 is TGTGCCAGCAGCCGACCCTCTACAGGGGATGCAGTAGCTTTCTTT.

This chain connects TRBV3-1 (or the pseudogene TRBV3-2) to TRBJ2-1; no firm D call. V lost 0 bases, J lost 0 bases, and 15 bases lay in between. Germline CDR1 reads LGHDT; CDR2 reads YNNKEL (reference sequence). The CDR3 contains 18 residues. The CDR3 loop is CASSQDLRSRSSYNEQFF. The CDR3 DNA reads as TGTGCCAGCAGCCAAGACCTGCGGTCAAGAAGCTCCTACAATGAGCAGTTCTTC.

The chain combines TRBV4-3 with TRBJ1-6, with 7 bases that match TRBD1. Trimming cost V 0 bases and J 7 bases; bases outside gene matches: 3. The CDR3 extends over 15 amino acids. In germline, CDR1 is LGHNA, CDR2 YSLEER. As DNA, the CDR3 is TGCGCCAGCAGCCAAGAGCGGGACAGCAATTCACCCCTCCACTTT. Translating gives CASSQERDSNSPLHF.

V usage is TRBV6-2 or TRBV6-3 and J usage is TRBJ1-3, with D perhaps TRBD1 (5 bases). The V end lost 2 bases, the J end lost 2 bases, and 10 bases lay between the germline ends. Germline V lookup: CDR1 MNHEY, CDR2 SVGEGT. The CDR3 extends over 15 amino acids. The CDR3, as DNA: TGTGCCAGCAGTTACGGACACTTTACTGGAAACACCATATATTTT. It specifies CASSYGHFTGNTIYF.